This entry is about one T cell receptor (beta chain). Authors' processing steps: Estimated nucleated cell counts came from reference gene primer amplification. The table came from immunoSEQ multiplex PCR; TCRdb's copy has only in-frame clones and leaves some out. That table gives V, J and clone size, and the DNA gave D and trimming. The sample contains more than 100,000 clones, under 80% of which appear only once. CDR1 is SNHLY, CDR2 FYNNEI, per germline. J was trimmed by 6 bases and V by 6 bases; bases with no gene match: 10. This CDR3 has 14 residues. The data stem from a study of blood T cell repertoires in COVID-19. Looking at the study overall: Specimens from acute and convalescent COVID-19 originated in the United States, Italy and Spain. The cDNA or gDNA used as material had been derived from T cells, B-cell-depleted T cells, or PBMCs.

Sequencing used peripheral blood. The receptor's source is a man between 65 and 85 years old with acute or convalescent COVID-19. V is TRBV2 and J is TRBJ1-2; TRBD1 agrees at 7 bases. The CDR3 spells CASSSPDRDHGYTF. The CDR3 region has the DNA TGTGCCAGCAGCTCGCCAGACAGGGACCATGGCTACACCTTC.